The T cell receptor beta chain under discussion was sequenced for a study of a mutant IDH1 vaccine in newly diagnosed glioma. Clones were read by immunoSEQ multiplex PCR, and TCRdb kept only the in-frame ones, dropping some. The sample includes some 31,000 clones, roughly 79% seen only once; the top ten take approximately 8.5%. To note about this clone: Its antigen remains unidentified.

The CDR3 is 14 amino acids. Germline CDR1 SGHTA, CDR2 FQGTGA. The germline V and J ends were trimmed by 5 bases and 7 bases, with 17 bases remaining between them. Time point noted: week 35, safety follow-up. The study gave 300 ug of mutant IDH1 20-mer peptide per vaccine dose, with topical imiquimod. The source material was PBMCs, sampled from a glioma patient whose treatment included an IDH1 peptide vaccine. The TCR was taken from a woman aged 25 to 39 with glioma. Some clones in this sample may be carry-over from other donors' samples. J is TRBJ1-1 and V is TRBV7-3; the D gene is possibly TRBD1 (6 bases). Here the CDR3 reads CASSPEGGRGEAFF. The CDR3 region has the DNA TGTGCCAGCAGCCCCGAGGGGGGGCGGGGTGAAGCTTTCTTT.